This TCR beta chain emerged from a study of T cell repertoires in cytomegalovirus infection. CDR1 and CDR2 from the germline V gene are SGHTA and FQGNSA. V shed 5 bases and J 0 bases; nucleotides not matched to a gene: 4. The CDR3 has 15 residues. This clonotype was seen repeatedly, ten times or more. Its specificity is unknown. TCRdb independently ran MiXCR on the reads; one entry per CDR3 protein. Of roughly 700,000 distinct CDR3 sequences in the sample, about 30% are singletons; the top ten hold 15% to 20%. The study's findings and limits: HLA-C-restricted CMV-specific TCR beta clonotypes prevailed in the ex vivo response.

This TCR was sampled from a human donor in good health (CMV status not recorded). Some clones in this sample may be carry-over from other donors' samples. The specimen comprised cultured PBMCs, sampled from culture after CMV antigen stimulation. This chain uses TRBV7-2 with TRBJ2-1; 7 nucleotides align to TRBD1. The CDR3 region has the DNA TGTGCCAGCAGCCCCCGACAGGGCTCCTACAATGAGCAGTTCTTC. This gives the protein CASSPRQGSYNEQFF.